This T cell receptor beta chain was obtained from a study of human T cells and chemical hapten exposure. Looking at the study overall: Donors were sensitized with 2% DPC on the upper inner arm. Study observations and caveats: Clustering by CDR3 similarity yielded significantly more large clusters from expanded TCRs than controls.

With 5 bases removed from V and 5 bases from J, the gap between germline ends came to 15 bases. This CDR3 contains 15 residues. Germline assignment: CDR1 SGHAT and CDR2 FQNNGV. There are many counts of this clonotype. Its antigen is as yet unknown. Time point given: patch test 1, 2 weeks after DPC sensitization. The treatment here: therapeutic diphenylcyclopropenone sensitization with weekly scalp DPC. Authors' data handling: Per-sample TCR counts ranged from about 20,000 to 700,000, median 95,638. TCRdb called the RACE reads again in MiXCR, with one record for every CDR3 protein. The V and J calls here are based on TCRdb, not the publication. The sample carries roughly 160,000 distinct CDR3 sequences, roughly 15% recorded once.

This receptor was obtained from a woman aged 25-40 years with alopecia areata. Some clones in this sample may be carry-over from other donors' samples. The V and J genes are TRBV11-2 and TRBJ2-2; TRBD1 is a possible D gene (6 bases). Source: whole blood, taken in connection with sensitization to the hapten diphenylcyclopropenone (DPC). This chain's CDR3 is CASSLPGVGTGELFF. CDR3 DNA: TGTGCCAGCAGCCTCCCAGGGGTGGGGACCGGGGAGCTGTTTTTT.